Listed here is a single TCR beta chain. A read error may produce the germline difference seen at one junction end. Time point here: patch test 1, 2 weeks after DPC sensitization. Treatment noted: therapeutic diphenylcyclopropenone sensitization with weekly scalp DPC. The sample comes from a study of human T cells and chemical hapten exposure. There are 13 residues in the CDR3. The germline CDR1 and CDR2 sequences are SGHRS and YFSETQ. MiXCR, applied by TCRdb to the RACE reads, yields one record per CDR3 protein. Of 300,000 to 450,000 distinct CDR3 sequences listed, about 4.8% are singletons. The receptor was derived from a woman aged 45-59 years with alopecia areata. Some clones in this sample may be carry-over from other donors' samples. This specimen consisted of whole blood, obtained in connection with sensitization to the hapten diphenylcyclopropenone (DPC). The rearrangement uses TRBV5-1 and TRBJ2-7; D gene ambiguous. The CDR3 loop is CDSSLGRPYEQYF. Written as DNA, the CDR3 is TGCGACAGCAGCTTGGGCAGACCATACGAGCAGTACTTC.